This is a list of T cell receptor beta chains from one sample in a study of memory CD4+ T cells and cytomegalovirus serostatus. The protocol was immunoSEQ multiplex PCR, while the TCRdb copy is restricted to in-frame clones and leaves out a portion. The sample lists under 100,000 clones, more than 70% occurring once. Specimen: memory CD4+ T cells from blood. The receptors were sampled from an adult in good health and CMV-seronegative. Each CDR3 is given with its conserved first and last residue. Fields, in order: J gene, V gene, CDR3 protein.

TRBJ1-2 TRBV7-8 CASSLAAGGDGYTF
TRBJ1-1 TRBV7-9 CASSLSGRFGAFF
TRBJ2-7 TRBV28 CASSLFGTGDYEQYF
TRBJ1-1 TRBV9 CASSVSPDTEAFF
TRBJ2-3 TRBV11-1 CASSFPGVQRTQYF
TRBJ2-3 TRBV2 CASSQTGTDTQYF
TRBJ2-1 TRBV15 CATSRGGTSGRNEQFF
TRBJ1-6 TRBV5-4 CASSYENRAMGDSPLHF
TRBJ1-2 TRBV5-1 CASSPGQGTVGGYTF
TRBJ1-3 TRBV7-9 CASSSNLSGNTIYF
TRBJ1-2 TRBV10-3 CAISVYAGDYGYTF
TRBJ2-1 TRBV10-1 CASSGRGTLAGGQPPFYNEQFF
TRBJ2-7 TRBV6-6 CASSPATTGGGYEQYF
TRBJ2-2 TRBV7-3 CASSGANTGELFF
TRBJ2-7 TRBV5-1 CASSSTGASYEQYF
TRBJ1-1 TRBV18 CASSGFSQEKAFF
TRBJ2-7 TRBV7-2 CASSLGGLTSYEQYF
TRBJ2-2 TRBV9 CASSPPGAPGELFF
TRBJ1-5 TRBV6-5 CASSYGQEQPQHF
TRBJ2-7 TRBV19 CASSIRDRVAEQYF
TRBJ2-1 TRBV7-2 CASSAREAGGLAYNEQFF
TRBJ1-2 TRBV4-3 CASSQAGPLYGYTF
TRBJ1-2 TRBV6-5 CASSYGPGHGYTF
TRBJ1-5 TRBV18 CASSPVTGRSGQPQHF
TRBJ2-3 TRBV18 CASSDGQGALYTQYF
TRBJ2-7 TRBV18 CASSLPGQGSSHSYEQYF
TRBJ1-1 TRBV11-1 CASSFSRNTEAFF